The 8 T cell receptor gamma chains in this list originate from one sample, sequenced in a study of γδ T cells in repeated Plasmodium falciparum infection. TCRdb reran clone calling via CATT on the multiplex PCR reads. Found here are some 30,000 gamma-chain clones, under 1.5% of them singletons; the top ten hold around 19%. Bulk repertoires came from Vgamma9/Vdelta2+ or Vdelta2-negative gammadelta T cells flow-sorted from PBMC. Material for sequencing was gamma-delta T cells from blood. The receptors shown here come from a pool of human donors (malaria-infected and uninfected, not separated).

A note on this clone: A read error may account for a junction end that differs from germline. The chain uses TRGV4 and TRGJ1 or TRGJ2. The J gene, missing from TCRdb, was assigned here through DNA to germline matching. CDR3 length equals 13 residues. CDR1 is EGSTGY, CDR2 YDSYTSSV, per germline. CDR3 loop: CAAWDVSYYKKLF. CDR3 bases: TGTGCCGCCTGGGATGTTAGTTATTATAAGAAACTCTTT.

This clone was detected many times. A far more abundant clone sits one base away, making this likely a read error. This CDR3 is also generated by other DNA sequences in the sample. The chain has TRGV4 and TRGJ1 or TRGJ2. CDR1 and CDR2 from the germline V gene are EGSTGY and YDSYTSSV. CDR3 length: 12 residues. Written as DNA, the CDR3 is TGTGCCACCTGGGATGGACAATATAAGAAGCTCTTT. Translated: CATWDGQYKKLF.

The sample holds many counts of this clone. The TCRdb protein comes from a much larger clone and disagrees with this DNA's translation at residue 10, likely due to a read error; the protein given here is derived from the DNA. V is TRGV2 and J is TRGJ1 or TRGJ2. No J gene was available from TCRdb, and it was assigned here by a germline match of the DNA. This CDR3 comprises 14 residues. Trimming removed 0 bases from V and 8 bases from J; junction bases left unmatched: 10. From germline, CDR1 is EGSNGY and CDR2 YDSYNSKV. CDR3 residues: CATWDGPRYHKKLF. The CDR3 region has the DNA TGTGCCACCTGGGACGGGCCGCGATATCATAAGAAACTCTTT.

The sample holds many counts of this clone. The protein given by TCRdb reflects a much larger clone and differs at residue 11 from this DNA's translation, likely from a read error; the protein shown is the DNA's translation. J gene calling gave no result, while the V gene is TRGV3. CDR3 size: 13 residues. Per germline, CDR1 VTNTFY and CDR2 YDVSTARD (reference sequence). CDR3 loop: CATWDKIYYKRLF. CDR3 sequence (DNA): TGTGCCACCTGGGACAAGATTTATTATAAGAGACTCTTT.

The table lists this clone with many counts. This likely stems from a read error, as it lies one base from a far larger clone. The same CDR3 is also encoded by other DNA sequences in this sample. The chain is built from TRGV9 and TRGJP. The CDR3 is 17 residues long. CDR1 and CDR2 (germline): GITISATS, ISYDGTV (reference sequence). In DNA, the CDR3 is TGTGCCTTGTGGGAGGTGCAGAAAGAGTTGGGCAAAAAAATCAAGGTGTTT. This sequence encodes CALWEVQKELGKKIKVF.

In this sample, this clone turned up a few times. The protein TCRdb gives is from a much larger clone and does not agree with this DNA's translation at residue 8, likely a read error; the protein shown here comes from the DNA. The chain employs TRGV9 and TRGJ1 or TRGJ2. After removal of 3 bases from V and 3 bases from J, the junction contained 8 bases not matched to a gene. The CDR3 consists of 14 residues. The V gene's germline CDR1 is GITISATS and CDR2 ISYDGTV (reference sequence). The CDR3 is CALWEILPYYKKLF. CDR3 DNA sequence: TGTGCCTTGTGGGAGATCCTCCCTTATTATAAGAAACTCTTT.

This clone was found many times. TCRdb attributes to this sequence the protein of a much larger clone, which differs from the DNA translation at residue 12; a read error is likely, and the protein displayed is translated from the DNA. This sequence joins TRGV9 and TRGJP. TCRdb does not report a J gene; here it was assigned by matching the DNA to germline references. Germline assignment: CDR1 GITISATS and CDR2 ISYDGTV (reference sequence). The CDR3 loop spans 16 amino acids. DNA of the CDR3: TGTGCCTTGTGGGAGATTCGAGAGTTGGGCAAAAGAATCAAGGTATTT. Amino acid sequence: CALWEIRELGKRIKVF.

Regarding this clone: The protein TCRdb lists belongs to a much larger clone and differs from this DNA's translation at residue 10, which points to a read error; the protein shown is made from the DNA. The chain employs TRGV3 and TRGJ1 or TRGJ2. Since TCRdb gives no J gene, matching the DNA to germline was used here to assign it. The length of the CDR3 is 18 residues. J was trimmed by 3 bases and V by 0 bases; bases with no gene match: 17. Germline V lookup: CDR1 VTNTFY, CDR2 YDVSTARD (reference sequence). Here the CDR3 reads CATWDRRIAGTLYYKKLF. The CDR3 DNA reads TGTGCCACCTGGGACAGGCGAATAGCCGGGACCCTTTATTATAAGAAACTCTTT.